These 18 T cell receptor beta chains share one sample of origin, sequenced in a study of CD8 T cells in ankylosing spondylitis. MiXCR, run by TCRdb on the 5' RACE reads, gives a single entry per CDR3 protein. The table includes roughly 130,000 distinct CDR3 sequences, approximately 14% detected once. The sequencing sample was made of blood, either unsorted or a sorted T cell fraction (not recorded which). The receptors were gathered from a female donor with ankylosing spondylitis or in good health (not recorded which).

This clonotype turned up a few times. The rearrangement joins TRBV20-1 to TRBJ2-3; D possibly corresponds to TRBD2 (7 bases). Germline CDR1 is DFQATT and CDR2 is SNEGSKA (reference sequence). Trimming took off 6 bases at V and 2 bases at J, with 21 bases between the two ends. The CDR3 sequence is 16 residues long. The CDR3, as DNA: TGCAGTGCGGGGGCAGGACGGGGGGCCCCCACAGATACGCAGTATTTT. Protein sequence: CSAGAGRGAPTDTQYF.

This clonotype has only a few counts. The chain joins TRBV5-1 to TRBJ2-2, with no clear D. The CDR3 is 14 amino acids. With 4 bases removed from V and 1 base from J, the gap between germline ends came to 8 bases. Germline V lookup: CDR1 SGHRS, CDR2 YFSETQ. DNA of the CDR3: TGCGCCAGCAGCGTGGGAAGGAACACCGGGGAGCTGTTTTTT. Its protein product is CASSVGRNTGELFF.

About this clonotype itself: A read error may explain this, as a much larger clone is one base away. The rearrangement joins TRBV27 to TRBJ1-5; TRBD1 might be the D (6 bases). Looked up from germline, CDR1 is MNHEY and CDR2 is SMNVEV (reference sequence). The CDR3 is 12 residues long. The chain's CDR3 is CVSSQGSQPQHF. CDR3 sequence (DNA): TGTGTCAGCAGTCAGGGGAGTCAGCCCCAGCATTTT.

A word on this clonotype: The junction shows a germline mismatch at one end, possibly a read error. This chain connects TRBV3-1 to TRBJ2-2; 11 nucleotides agree with TRBD2. CDR1 is LGHDT, CDR2 YNNKEL, per germline (reference sequence). The CDR3 is made up of 18 amino acids. This CDR3 is CATSPFSTSGGLSGELFF. The CDR3 DNA sequence: TGTGCCACCAGCCCCTTCTCCACTAGCGGGGGACTCTCTGGGGAGCTGTTTTTT.

V gene TRBV12-3 or TRBV12-4 combines with J gene TRBJ1-2, with a tentative D call TRBD1 (5 bases). The CDR3 extends over 13 amino acids. Trimming pared 6 bases from V and 4 bases from J, leaving 12 bases between. The CDR3 sequence is CASRMTDRYGYTF. The CDR3 DNA reads as TGTGCCAGCAGGATGACAGACCGCTATGGCTACACCTTC.

By frequency in the sample, this clonotype is medium-sized (0.01 to 0.1%). The chain uses TRBV29-1 and TRBJ2-1; D might be TRBD2 (5 bases). The CDR3 is 15 residues long. The germline V gene has CDR1 SQVTM and CDR2 ANQGSEA. V gave up 7 bases and J gave up 0 bases, with 16 bases separating them. CDR3 nucleotide sequence: TGCAGCGGAAGAGGGCCGCGGAGCTCCTACAATGAGCAGTTCTTC. It encodes CSGRGPRSSYNEQFF.

This clonotype was detected many times. This chain links TRBV12-3 or TRBV12-4 with TRBJ1-5; D might be TRBD1 (6 bases). The CDR3 runs to 15 residues. Between the trimmed V and J ends, which lost 2 bases and 3 bases, there was a span of 11 bases. The CDR3: CASSLRGSANQPQHF. The CDR3 nucleotides read TGTGCCAGCAGTTTAAGGGGGTCGGCCAATCAGCCCCAGCATTTT.

This clonotype was counted many times. The germline gene is not matched at one end of the junction; a read error may be the cause. The chain is built from TRBV20-1 and TRBJ2-6; D unresolved. The V gene's germline CDR1 is DFQATT and CDR2 SNEGSKA (reference sequence). CDR3 size: 14 residues. The CDR3 region is CSARAISGANVLTF. CDR3 nucleotides: TGCAGTGCAAGAGCCATCTCTGGGGCCAACGTCCTGACTTTC.

The chain links TRBV29-1 to TRBJ2-5; D is possibly TRBD1 or TRBD2 (5 bases each). The germline V gene has CDR1 SQVTM and CDR2 ANQGSEA. V gave up 0 bases and J gave up 7 bases, with 12 bases separating them. CDR3 size: 13 residues. This CDR3 reads CSVEDRDRGTQYF. The DNA for the CDR3 is TGCAGCGTTGAAGACAGGGACCGAGGGACCCAGTACTTC.

A word on this clonotype: A read error is possible here, since a much larger clone lies one base away. Here the CDR3 DNA reads TGCAGTACCCTCACTACTAGCGGGGGGGCATGGGGCACAGATACGCAGTATTTT. Translation: CSTLTTSGGAWGTDTQYF. This rearrangement joins TRBV20-1 to TRBJ2-3, with TRBD2 identical over 13 bases. The CDR3 is 18 amino acids. V shed 8 bases, J shed 1 base, and the junction held 15 bases outside the gene matches. Looked up from germline, CDR1 is DFQATT and CDR2 is SNEGSKA (reference sequence).

The chain combines TRBV5-1 with TRBJ1-6; D uncertain. This CDR3 is 16 amino acids long. V was trimmed by 4 bases and J by 6 bases, leaving 17 bases between them. The germline gives CDR1 SGHRS, CDR2 YFSETQ. CDR3 protein: CASSRRQNDPNSPLHF. In DNA, the CDR3 is TGCGCCAGCAGCCGCCGCCAAAACGACCCTAATTCACCCCTCCACTTT.

The chain links TRBV20-1 to TRBJ2-7; either TRBD1 or TRBD2 may supply D (5 bases each). V lost 8 bases, J lost 2 bases, and 16 bases lay in between. CDR3 length: 13 residues. Looked up from germline, CDR1 is DFQATT and CDR2 is SNEGSKA (reference sequence). CDR3 sequence (DNA): TGCAGTTGCAAGGGGAGCCTTACCTACGAGCAGTACTTC. Translated, it gives CSCKGSLTYEQYF.

This clonotype was counted only a few times. The chain is built from TRBV12-3 or TRBV12-4 and TRBJ2-7, with no clear D. The CDR3 has 12 amino acids. Trimming took off 2 bases at V and 4 bases at J, with 6 bases between the two ends. The CDR3 coding sequence is TGTGCCAGCAGTTTAACCCCATACGAGCAGTACTTC. This sequence encodes CASSLTPYEQYF.

This clonotype was observed a few times. The chain is built from TRBV7-8 and TRBJ2-4; D ambiguous. The germline V gene encodes CDR1 SGHVS and CDR2 FQNEAQ. Trimming pared 2 bases from V and 1 base from J, leaving 12 bases between. CDR3 length equals 16 residues. The CDR3 nucleotides are TGTGCCAGCAGCTTAAGTCCTCTAGAGGCCAAAAACATTCAGTACTTC. It specifies CASSLSPLEAKNIQYF.

This chain uses TRBV28 with TRBJ2-7, with 10 bases identical to TRBD1. This CDR3 has 11 amino acids. The ends lost 4 bases at V and 11 bases at J; junction bases unmatched: 2. Germline CDR1 reads MDHEN; CDR2 reads SYDVKM. DNA for the CDR3: TGTGCCAGCAGTTCGACAGGGGGCGAGTACTTC. Its protein is CASSSTGGEYF.

This clonotype was found a few times. V and J are TRBV10-3 and TRBJ2-7; the match to TRBD1 covers 8 bases. The germline gives CDR1 ENHRY, CDR2 SYGVKD. Unmatched junction bases numbered 2, after V lost 6 bases and J lost 4 bases. This CDR3 spans 12 amino acids. CDR3 region: CAIRTGEYEQYF. In DNA form, the CDR3 reads TGTGCCATCAGGACAGGGGAATACGAGCAGTACTTC.

This clonotype showed up many times. This chain joins TRBV10-1 and TRBJ1-1; D remains ambiguous. Trimming removed 6 bases from V and 0 bases from J, with 8 bases in between. Germline lookup yields CDR1 WNHNN and CDR2 SYGVQD (reference sequence). This CDR3 spans 13 amino acids. Written as DNA, the CDR3 is TGCGCCAGCAGGCCAACAGTGAACACTGAAGCTTTCTTT. This gives the protein CASRPTVNTEAFF.

This clonotype was counted between two and nine times. The chain employs TRBV7-9 and TRBJ2-1; the match to TRBD2 covers 8 bases. Per germline, CDR1 SEHNR and CDR2 FQNEAQ (reference sequence). Trimming removed 4 bases from V and 1 base from J; junction bases left unmatched: 3. This CDR3 is 15 amino acids long. CDR3 DNA sequence: TGTGCCAGCAGCTCCGGCGGGGGGTCCTACAATGAGCAGTTCTTC. It yields the protein CASSSGGGSYNEQFF.